A selection of T cell receptor beta chains follows, all from one sample in a study of T cells in Graves' hyperthyroidism and ophthalmopathy. MiXCR was run by TCRdb on the multiplex PCR reads, yielding one entry per CDR3 protein. Of roughly 840,000 distinct CDR3 sequences listed, over 35% are singletons. Sequencing input: blood. The receptors originated from a man in his late teens or twenties with Graves' hyperthyroidism. The CDR3 runs from the conserved cysteine through the conserved F or W. A D gene is named only where the DNA matches it firmly. Some rows have no size entry. The others give once, few or many, or a class for an expanded clone.

DNA	CDR3	D	size	J	V
TGCAGTGCCAGCAGTTCCTTGGATCAGCCCCAGCATTTT	CSASSSLDQPQHF	-	-	TRBJ1-5	TRBV20-1
TGTGCCAGCAGTTTATCGAGGGCGGGTGGCTACACCTTC	CASSLSRAGGYTF	-	once	TRBJ1-2	TRBV6-5
TGTGCCAGCAGCACCCTGGACAGGGCTGACACTGAAGCTTTCTTT	CASSTLDRADTEAFF	TRBD1	-	TRBJ1-1	TRBV7-9
TGTGCCAGCAGCTCCTCTTCGCTTCACGTCTACGAGCAGTACTTC	CASSSSSLHVYEQYF	-	few	TRBJ2-7	TRBV7-9
TGCGCCAGCAGCCATGGGAGTAGCGAGCAGTACTTC	CASSHGSSEQYF	-	-	TRBJ2-7	TRBV5-5
TGCAGCTTGGCGGGGGTCAACACTGAAGCTTTCTTT	CSLAGVNTEAFF	-	-	TRBJ1-1	TRBV29-1
TGCGCCAGCAGCCCCGAGGGGGGTAGGCTTTTCACTGAAGCTTTCTTT	CASSPEGGRLFTEAFF	-	many	TRBJ1-1	TRBV5-1
TGTGCCAGTAGCCAGTCAGGGGGCGACTTGAACACTGAAGCTTTCTTT	CASSQSGGDLNTEAFF	TRBD1	few	TRBJ1-1	TRBV19
TGCGCCAGCAGCCCGGGGGGGGGGCGAGAAGCTTTCTTT	CASSPGGGREAFF	-	-	TRBJ1-1	TRBV5-1
TGCGCCAGTAAGAGGGGGCGCGCCTCCTACGAGCAGTACTTC	CASKRGRASYEQYF	TRBD1	-	TRBJ2-7	TRBV10-2
TGTGCCAGTAGGCAATCGCAGACAGGGGGCGGCTACACCTTC	CASRQSQTGGGYTF	TRBD1	many	TRBJ1-2	TRBV19
TGTGCCACCAGCAGAGACGTTGGACCCTACGAGCAGTACTTC	CATSRDVGPYEQYF	-	many	TRBJ2-7	TRBV15
TGCGCCAGCAGCGTTGAGGACAGGGTCCCGTCTGGGGCCAACGTCCTGACTTTC	CASSVEDRVPSGANVLTF	TRBD1	-	TRBJ2-6	TRBV5-1
TGTGCCAGCAGCTTAGGCTTCCGAGGCTCAACTAATGAAAAACTGTTTTTT	CASSLGFRGSTNEKLFF	-	once	TRBJ1-4	TRBV13
TGTGCCAGCACGTTGACAGGGTTTGATGGCTACACCTTC	CASTLTGFDGYTF	TRBD1	many	TRBJ1-2	TRBV12-3/TRBV12-4
TGTGCCAGCACCCCTATAGCGGGGGACACTGAAGCTTTCTTT	CASTPIAGDTEAFF	-	-	TRBJ1-1	TRBV6-2/TRBV6-3
TGTGCCAGCAGCTTAGCGGTAGGCCTGAACACTGAAGCTTTCTTT	CASSLAVGLNTEAFF	-	few	TRBJ1-1	TRBV7-9
TGTGCCAGCAGCTCGGACAGGGGGAGGCAGACCCAGTACTTC	CASSSDRGRQTQYF	TRBD1	-	TRBJ2-5	TRBV11-3
TGTGCCAGCAGCACCCTCATGAGGGACAACGAGCAGTACTTC	CASSTLMRDNEQYF	-	few	TRBJ2-7	TRBV9
TGTGCCAGCAGCCCAGACGAGTACGCGGACTATGGCTACACCTTC	CASSPDEYADYGYTF	-	many	TRBJ1-2	TRBV9
-	CASSFYICSALDSNQPQHF	-	-	TRBJ1-5	TRBV7-6
TGTGCCCCACCAGAGGGAGCCGGGGGTGGAGCTTTCTTT	CAPPEGAGGGAFF	-	many	TRBJ1-1	TRBV2
TGTGCCAGCAGCCCCCCTCGGAGCAACACTGAAGCTTTCTTT	CASSPPRSNTEAFF	-	many	TRBJ1-1	TRBV7-9
TGCAGCATGAGAGGGGGCGTCACTGAAGCTTTCTTT	CSMRGGVTEAFF	TRBD1	many	TRBJ1-1	TRBV29-1
TGTGCCAGCAGTTTTCAAGTGTACGAGCAGTACTTC	CASSFQVYEQYF	-	-	TRBJ2-7	TRBV12-3/TRBV12-4
TGTGCCAGCAGCGAGCGGACAGGGGCTTACACTGAAGCTTTCTTT	CASSERTGAYTEAFF	TRBD1	-	TRBJ1-1	TRBV9
TGTGCCAGCAGTTTGAGGGGCAATCAGCCCCAGCATTTT	CASSLRGNQPQHF	-	many	TRBJ1-5	TRBV12-3/TRBV12-4
TGTGCCATCAGTGAGATACAGGGGAAGCCCCAGCATTTT	CAISEIQGKPQHF	TRBD1	many	TRBJ1-5	TRBV10-3
TGTGCCAGCAGCTTATTCACGGAGACCCAGTACTTC	CASSLFTETQYF	-	few	TRBJ2-5	TRBV4-1
TGTGCCAGCAGCTTAGACATAGAGCCAACTAATGAAAAACTGTTTTTT	CASSLDIEPTNEKLFF	-	few	TRBJ1-4	TRBV7-9